What follows are 22 T cell receptor beta chains derived from one specimen sequenced in a study of T cell repertoires in cytomegalovirus infection. Their antigen targets remain unknown. TCRdb reprocessed the reads with MiXCR, giving one entry per CDR3 protein. Of approximately 730,000 distinct CDR3 sequences listed, 25% to 35% are singletons. This material consisted of cultured CD8+ T cells from PBMCs, taken from culture after CMV antigen stimulation. The source of these receptors is a human donor in good health (CMV status not recorded). Some clones in this sample may be carry-over from other donors' samples.

CDR3 residues: CASSLGGVTNTGELFF. For the CDR3, the DNA is TGTGCCAGCAGTTTAGGCGGGGTTACGAACACCGGGGAGCTGTTTTTT. The chain carries TRBV27 and TRBJ2-2; maybe TRBD2 (6 bases). From germline, CDR1 is MNHEY and CDR2 SMNVEV (reference sequence). Deletions cut 2 bases from V and 0 bases from J, with 10 bases between. The CDR3 length is 16 residues.

The rearrangement links TRBV9 to TRBJ2-3; possible D gene TRBD1, 5 bases. Trimming left V 3 bases short and J 6 bases short, with 11 bases between. This CDR3 region has 13 residues. Germline loops: CDR1 SGDLS, CDR2 YYNGEE. CDR3 sequence (DNA): TGTGCCAGCAGCGCTCGACAGTACGATACGCAGTATTTT. It specifies CASSARQYDTQYF. Full variable domain (missing parts from reference TRBV9 and TRBJ2-3): DSGVTQTPKHLITATGQRVTLRCSPRSGDLSVYWYQQSLDQGLQFLIQYYNGEERAKGNILERFSAQQFPDLHSELNLSSLELGDSALYFCASSARQYDTQYFGPGTRLTVL.

The rearrangement links TRBV19 to TRBJ1-2; TRBD1 aligns across 10 bases. This CDR3 spans 14 amino acids. The J segment lost 8 bases and the V segment lost 7 bases, leaving 10 bases of the junction unmatched. CDR1 is LNHDA, CDR2 SQIVND, per germline (reference sequence). CDR3 DNA: TGTGCCAGTAACCCTGGGACAGGGGTGATGGGCTACACCTTC. Its translation is CASNPGTGVMGYTF.

This chain links TRBV12-5 with TRBJ2-3; D possibly corresponds to TRBD1 (6 bases). The CDR3 is 14 residues long. V dropped 2 bases and J dropped 7 bases, with 13 bases sitting between them. Looked up from germline, CDR1 is LGHNT and CDR2 is FRNRAP. CDR3 DNA: TGTGCTAGTGGTTTGCCGACAGGAAAGAATACGCAGTATTTT. Residues: CASGLPTGKNTQYF.

This clonotype was observed many times. The genes are TRBV7-8 and TRBJ2-5; the D is unclear. The CDR3 has 15 residues. Germline CDR1 and CDR2: SGHVS and FQNEAQ. V lost 5 bases and J 5 bases, leaving 18 bases between the germline ends. CDR3 loop: CASSVGWTSGETQYF. CDR3 coding DNA: TGTGCCAGCAGCGTAGGATGGACGTCCGGGGAGACCCAGTACTTC.

This clonotype has just one count. This chain connects TRBV7-9 to TRBJ1-4, with 9 positions matching TRBD1. The V segment lost 1 base and the J segment 10 bases; nucleotides outside the gene matches: 7. Germline V CDR1 and CDR2: SEHNR, FQNEAQ (reference sequence). CDR3 length: 15 amino acids. The CDR3 spells CASSLEGTGMGKLFF. In nucleotides, the CDR3 is TGTGCCAGCAGCTTAGAAGGGACAGGGATGGGAAAACTGTTTTTT.

In this sample, this clonotype turned up once. The rearrangement uses TRBV7-6 and TRBJ1-1; 8 nucleotides agree with TRBD1. CDR1 and CDR2 (germline): SGHVS, FNYEAQ. This CDR3 comprises 14 residues. V shed 2 bases and J 7 bases; nucleotides not matched to a gene: 6. CDR3 protein: CASSLTRGHYEAFF. The CDR3, as DNA: TGTGCCAGCAGCTTAACCAGGGGGCACTATGAAGCTTTCTTT.

This clonotype was recorded at least ten times. V usage is TRBV7-9 and J usage is TRBJ1-2, with D uncertain. There are 15 residues in the CDR3. CDR1 SEHNR and CDR2 FQNEAQ come from the germline V gene (reference sequence). V gave up 4 bases and J gave up 6 bases, with 18 bases separating them. For the CDR3, the DNA is TGTGCCAGCAGCTCTCATAACCAGGAACGGGATGGCTACACCTTC. Its translation is CASSSHNQERDGYTF.

The chain joins TRBV9 to TRBJ2-7; D is ambiguous. The V gene's germline CDR1 is SGDLS and CDR2 YYNGEE. This CDR3 is built from 15 residues. Deletions cut 0 bases from V and 4 bases from J, with 14 bases between. This chain's CDR3 is CASSVEGLEEYEQYF. CDR3 in DNA: TGTGCCAGCAGCGTAGAGGGCCTAGAAGAATACGAGCAGTACTTC.

This chain links TRBV7-9 with TRBJ2-5, with D possibly being TRBD1 (6 bases). Germline CDR1 is SEHNR and CDR2 is FQNEAQ (reference sequence). The V end was cut by 3 bases, the J end by 2 bases, with 16 bases between. The CDR3 length is 16 residues. The CDR3 reads CASSFPLSGTQETQYF. As DNA, the CDR3 is TGTGCCAGCAGCTTCCCCCTGAGTGGGACACAAGAGACCCAGTACTTC.

This clonotype came up a few times. This chain uses TRBV7-9 with TRBJ2-2; D perhaps matches TRBD2 (6 bases). Germline V lookup: CDR1 SEHNR, CDR2 FQNEAQ (reference sequence). V was cut by 5 bases and J by 2 bases, with 15 bases left in between. CDR3 size: 16 residues. CDR3 coding DNA: TGTGCCAGCAGCCCCCCCCGGGGGACTAACACCGGGGAGCTGTTTTTT. This sequence encodes CASSPPRGTNTGELFF.

The table lists this clonotype with a few counts. This sequence joins TRBV27 and TRBJ1-5; D is uncertain. The CDR3 contains 15 residues. Germline V gene data show CDR1 as MNHEY and CDR2 as SMNVEV (reference sequence). Trimming left V 0 bases short and J 2 bases short, with 8 bases between. The DNA for the CDR3 is TGTGCCAGCAGTTTATCGGCGGGAGGCAATCAGCCCCAGCATTTT. Translation gives CASSLSAGGNQPQHF.

The chain is built from TRBV7-6 and TRBJ2-3, with TRBD2 matching over 7 bases. Germline CDR1 is SGHVS and CDR2 is FNYEAQ. The CDR3 runs to 16 residues. V shed 2 bases and J 5 bases; nucleotides not matched to a gene: 10. The chain's CDR3 is CASSLIPAGLEDTQYF. In nucleotides, the CDR3 is TGTGCCAGCAGCTTAATCCCAGCGGGGCTTGAAGATACGCAGTATTTT.

This clonotype has more than one count but fewer than ten. The chain combines TRBV20-1 with TRBJ2-3; perhaps D is TRBD1 or TRBD2 (5 bases each). This CDR3 is built from 14 residues. Germline V CDR1 and CDR2: DFQATT, SNEGSKA (reference sequence). V was cut by 3 bases and J by 1 base, with 11 bases left in between. CDR3 nucleotides: TGCAGTGCTAGTGAAAGGGACGGCACAGATACGCAGTATTTT. Translating gives CSASERDGTDTQYF.

Ten or more counts support this clonotype. V is TRBV6-1 and J is TRBJ2-3; 10 bases line up with TRBD1. V gave up 5 bases and J gave up 7 bases; unmatched junction bases: 15. Germline V gene data show CDR1 as MNHNS and CDR2 as SASEGT. There are 17 residues in the CDR3. CDR3 in DNA: TGTGCCAGCAGTCCCCCCTCGGCGACAGGGGGCTTATATACGCAGTATTTT. This codes for CASSPPSATGGLYTQYF.

This clonotype has only a few counts. The V and J genes are TRBV27 and TRBJ2-4; D gene uncertain. The germline V gene encodes CDR1 MNHEY and CDR2 SMNVEV (reference sequence). This CDR3 has 13 amino acids. The V and J ends lost 5 bases and 6 bases respectively, with 11 bases between them. CDR3 protein: CASSKGFGNIQYF. CDR3 bases: TGTGCCAGCAGTAAGGGCTTCGGAAACATTCAGTACTTC.

This clonotype was recorded many times. The chain combines TRBV27 with TRBJ1-2; no clear D. Germline V lookup: CDR1 MNHEY, CDR2 SMNVEV (reference sequence). Trimming shortened V by 0 bases and J by 4 bases, and 6 bases separated the two germline ends. The CDR3 sequence is 13 residues long. The CDR3 is CASSLSEGYGYTF. The DNA of the CDR3 is TGTGCCAGCAGTTTATCGGAGGGCTATGGCTACACCTTC.

V usage is TRBV5-4 and J usage is TRBJ1-1; D ambiguous. The germline CDR1 and CDR2 sequences are SGHNT and YYREEE (reference sequence). Trimming pared 6 bases from V and 8 bases from J, leaving 14 bases between. The CDR3 spans 12 residues. CDR3 protein: CASKNGGSEAFF. The CDR3 bases are TGTGCCAGCAAAAATGGTGGATCCGAAGCTTTCTTT.

This clonotype has only a few counts. This chain links TRBV10-3 with TRBJ2-3; D is perhaps TRBD2 (7 bases). V lost 7 bases and J lost 5, with 13 bases in between. Germline values: CDR1 ENHRY, CDR2 SYGVKD. CDR3 length: 13 residues. CDR3 in amino acids: CAIKGGAEDTQYF. As DNA, the CDR3 is TGTGCCATCAAGGGGGGGGCCGAAGATACGCAGTATTTT.

At least ten counts were recorded for this clonotype. The chain links TRBV7-2 to TRBJ2-2; 7 nucleotides line up with TRBD2. This CDR3 is 16 amino acids long. The V gene end was trimmed by 7 bases and the J gene end by 7 bases; junction bases not matched to a gene: 15. Germline CDR1 SGHTA, CDR2 FQGNSA. In DNA, the CDR3 is TGTGCCAGCACCCCGTTGCGGGGGTCCCTTGACGGGGAGCTGTTTTTT. It translates to CASTPLRGSLDGELFF.

This clonotype showed up many times. The CDR3 coding sequence is TGTGCCAGCAGCTTACCTCGGACAGGGGCGAGCACAGATACGCAGTATTTT. The encoded protein is CASSLPRTGASTDTQYF. The chain joins TRBV7-2 to TRBJ2-3; 9 nucleotides match TRBD1. Germline V gene sequence: CDR1 SGHTA, CDR2 FQGNSA. The CDR3 contains 17 residues. V dropped 2 bases and J dropped 0; count of bases not matched to a gene: 6.

This clonotype was found many times. V gene TRBV3-1 combines with J gene TRBJ1-2, with a possible D match to TRBD1 (6 bases). Germline V lookup: CDR1 LGHDT, CDR2 YNNKEL (reference sequence). V lost 4 bases, J lost 8 bases, and 14 bases lay in between. The CDR3 has 13 residues. CDR3 coding DNA: TGTGCCAGCAGCCCCCCGGGGGGGCTAGGCTACACCTTC. Its protein is CASSPPGGLGYTF.